A selection of T cell receptor beta chains follows, all from one sample in a study of OX40 agonist ivuxolimab in advanced cancers. Produced via immunoSEQ multiplex PCR; TCRdb's table is partial and in-frame only. The sample yields tens of thousands of clones, roughly four fifths seen once. The starting material was CD4+ or CD8+ T cells sorted from blood, obtained in a trial of the OX40 agonist ivuxolimab. The receptors originated from an adult with an advanced solid tumor such as melanoma, head and neck, liver or kidney cancer. The CDR3 runs from the conserved cysteine through the conserved F or W. The D gene is left open where the match is weak. Only part of the rows carry a size: once, few, many, or a class if the clone is expanded.

d_call cdr3_length clone_size j_call v_call cdr3_nt cdr3_aa
NA 14 once TRBJ2-5 TRBV5-1 TGCGCCAGCAGCTTGGAAGGACAGTTGGGGACCCAGTACTTC CASSLEGQLGTQYF
TRBD2 15 NA TRBJ2-1 TRBV6-6 TGTGCCAGCAGGAGAAGCGGGGGGGCCGATCCTGAGCAGTTCTTC CASRRSGGADPEQFF
NA 14 once TRBJ1-5 TRBV5-8 TGTGCCAGCAGCTTGCGAGGGAATGTCCAGCCCCAGCATTTT CASSLRGNVQPQHF
NA 13 NA TRBJ2-7 TRBV5-6 TGTGCCAGCAGCTTGTACTTTAGGAACGAGCAGTACTTC CASSLYFRNEQYF
NA 13 once TRBJ1-1 TRBV19 TGTGCCAGTAGTTCTCGGGGGGACACTGAAGCTTTCTTT CASSSRGDTEAFF
NA 12 NA TRBJ2-1 TRBV28 TGTGCCAGCAGTTCATACAAGGCTGAGCAGTTCTTC CASSSYKAEQFF
TRBD2 17 NA TRBJ2-7 TRBV27 TGTGCCAGCAGTTTATCGGTAGCGGGAGCCAAGGGCTACGAGCAGTACTTC CASSLSVAGAKGYEQYF
TRBD2 18 NA TRBJ2-2 TRBV9 TGTGCCAGCAGCGTAGATGGTAGCGGGAGGCCGGGGACCGGGGAGCTGTTTTTT CASSVDGSGRPGTGELFF
TRBD2 16 NA TRBJ2-1 TRBV19 TGTGCCAGTAGTGCGGACACGGTAGCGGGATCCGGTGAGCAGTTCTTC CASSADTVAGSGEQFF
NA 14 NA TRBJ1-3 TRBV30 TGTGCCTGGACGATTGGCTACTCTGGAAACACCATATATTTT CAWTIGYSGNTIYF
TRBD2 16 NA TRBJ2-3 TRBV7-2 TGTGCCAGCAGTATCCCAGTCGGGACTACCCCGGATACGCAGTATTTT CASSIPVGTTPDTQYF
TRBD1 16 NA TRBJ2-3 TRBV7-9 TGTGCCAGCAGCTTCGGGACAGGACCGTCCACAGATACGCAGTATTTT CASSFGTGPSTDTQYF
NA 17 NA TRBJ2-7 TRBV5-4 TGTGCCAGCAGCGGAAGAGCCGGGACATCGAGCTCCTACGAGCAGTACTTC CASSGRAGTSSSYEQYF
NA 14 NA TRBJ1-6 TRBV2 TGTGCCAGCAGCAACCGGGAGGGGAGCTCACCCCTCCACTTT CASSNREGSSPLHF
NA 13 NA TRBJ2-5 TRBV4-1 TGCGCCAGCAGCCAAGGAATCGAAGAGACCCAGTACTTC CASSQGIEETQYF
NA 14 NA TRBJ2-2 TRBV9 TGTGCCAGCAGCGTAGTATCGGACACCGGGGAGCTGTTTTTT CASSVVSDTGELFF
NA 15 NA TRBJ1-1 TRBV4-2 TGTGCCAGCAGCCCCACTCCGGGGCCTAACACTGAAGCTTTCTTT CASSPTPGPNTEAFF
TRBD1 15 NA TRBJ2-4 TRBV5-1 TGCGCCAGCAGCACCACAGGGGTAGCCAAAAACATTCAGTACTTC CASSTTGVAKNIQYF
TRBD1 16 NA TRBJ2-1 TRBV28 TGTGCCAGCAGTTTTACTAGGGACAGGGGAAACAATGAGCAGTTCTTC CASSFTRDRGNNEQFF
TRBD2 14 NA TRBJ2-1 TRBV7-6 TGTGCCAGCAGCTTAGGCCTAGCGGGACCTGAGCAGTTCTTC CASSLGLAGPEQFF
NA 16 NA TRBJ2-6 TRBV28 TGTGCCAGCAGTTTAAGAGGAAGCTCTGGGGCCAACGTCCTGACTTTC CASSLRGSSGANVLTF
NA 11 few TRBJ1-2 TRBV19 TGTGCCAGTAGTATCGGGTATGGCTACACCTTC CASSIGYGYTF
NA 16 NA TRBJ2-1 TRBV7-7 TGTGCTAGCAGCTTAGCCCGGGATGCCTCCTACAATGAGCAGTTCTTC CASSLARDASYNEQFF
NA 11 NA TRBJ1-6 TRBV7-8 TGTGCCAGCAGCGATAATTCACCCCTCCACTTT CASSDNSPLHF
TRBD1 14 NA TRBJ2-7 TRBV27 TGTGCCAGCAGCCCCGGGACAGTTGGCTACGAGCAGTACTTC CASSPGTVGYEQYF
NA 13 NA TRBJ2-5 TRBV4-2 TGTGCCAGCAGCTGGAACATGGGCGAGACCCAGTACTTC CASSWNMGETQYF
NA 13 NA TRBJ2-5 TRBV2 TGTGCCAGCAGTGAGCCCGAACAAGAGACCCAGTACTTC CASSEPEQETQYF
NA 13 NA TRBJ2-7 TRBV5-5 TGTGCCAGCAGCCGCCCGCCAGCCTACGAGCAGTACTTC CASSRPPAYEQYF
NA 14 few TRBJ2-1 TRBV19 TGTGCCAGTAACGCGGGGGCATCCTACAATGAGCAGTTCTTC CASNAGASYNEQFF
NA 13 NA TRBJ2-2 TRBV28 TGTGCCAGCAGTCTGATTAACACCGGGGAGCTGTTTTTT CASSLINTGELFF
NA 11 NA TRBJ2-7 TRBV28 TGTGCCAGCAGCCCCGGCCACGAGCAGTACTTC CASSPGHEQYF
NA 13 NA TRBJ2-2 TRBV5-1 TGCGCCAGCAGCCAGACCGGTGGCGGGGAGCTGTTTTTT CASSQTGGGELFF
NA 13 NA TRBJ1-2 TRBV5-1 TGCGCCAGCAGCTTGGGAGGGAACTATGGCTACACCTTC CASSLGGNYGYTF
TRBD2 12 NA TRBJ2-1 TRBV28 TGTGCCAGCACGTCTAGCGGGAATGAGCAGTTCTTC CASTSSGNEQFF
TRBD1 17 few TRBJ1-5 TRBV28 TGTGCCAGCAGTTTAAAGGTAGGGGGCTCTAGACGTCAGCCCCAGCATTTT CASSLKVGGSRRQPQHF
NA 16 NA TRBJ1-4 TRBV7-9 TGTGCCAGCAGCTTAAGGTCCCGCGGGAAGGGCGAAAAACTGTTTTTT CASSLRSRGKGEKLFF
TRBD1 15 NA TRBJ1-2 TRBV2 TGTGCCAGCAGTGAGCTTAACAGGGGCGGGAATGGCTACACCTTC CASSELNRGGNGYTF
NA 13 NA TRBJ1-1 TRBV7-2 TGTGCCAGCAGCTCCTCCCTTACGGCTGAAGCTTTCTTT CASSSSLTAEAFF
TRBD1 14 NA TRBJ1-4 TRBV19 TGTGCCACCAACCCTGGACAGGGGGGTGAAAAACTGTTTTTT CATNPGQGGEKLFF
NA 15 many TRBJ2-6 TRBV6-5 TGTGCCAGCAGTCCTCAAGTCTCTGGGGCCAACGTCCTGACTTTC CASSPQVSGANVLTF
NA 13 once TRBJ2-1 TRBV11-3 TGTGCCAGCAGCTTGAACGGGGACAATGAGCAGTTCTTC CASSLNGDNEQFF